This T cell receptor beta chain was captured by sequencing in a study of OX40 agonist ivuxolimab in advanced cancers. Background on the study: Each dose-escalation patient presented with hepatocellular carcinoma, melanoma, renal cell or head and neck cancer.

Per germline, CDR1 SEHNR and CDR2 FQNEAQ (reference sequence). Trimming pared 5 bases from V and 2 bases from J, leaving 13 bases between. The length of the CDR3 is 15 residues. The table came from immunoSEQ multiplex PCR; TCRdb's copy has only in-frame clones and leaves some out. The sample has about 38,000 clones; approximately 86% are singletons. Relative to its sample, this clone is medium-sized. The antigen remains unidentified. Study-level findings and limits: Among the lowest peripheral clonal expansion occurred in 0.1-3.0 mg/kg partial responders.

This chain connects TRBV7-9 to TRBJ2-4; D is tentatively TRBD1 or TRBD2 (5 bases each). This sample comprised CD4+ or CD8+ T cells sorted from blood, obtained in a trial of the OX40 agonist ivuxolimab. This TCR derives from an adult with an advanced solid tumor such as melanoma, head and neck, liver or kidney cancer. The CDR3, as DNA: TGTGCCAGCAGCAGGGACGGGCTACCCAAAAACATTCAGTACTTC. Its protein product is CASSRDGLPKNIQYF.